The rows below give T cell receptor beta chains drawn from one sample of a study of blood T cell repertoires in COVID-19. Clones were sequenced by immunoSEQ multiplex PCR, and TCRdb holds only the in-frame ones, with some missing. The sample records about 96,000 clones, roughly 89% being singletons. Input material: peripheral blood. The source is a human donor with COVID-19, enrolled during active disease. The donor label of this sample is uncertain. Each CDR3 is given with its conserved first and last residue. Fields, in order: CDR3 DNA, CDR3 protein, J gene, D gene, V gene, clone size. A D gene is named only where the DNA matches it firmly. The size entry is marked missing in some rows and otherwise reads once, few, many or a size class.

DNA: TGTGCCAGCAGCTCAGGGGGCGTCGGAACTAATGAAAAACTGTTTTTT
CDR3: CASSSGGVGTNEKLFF
J: TRBJ1-4
D: TRBD1
V: TRBV13
size: NA

DNA: TGCGCCAGCAGCCGGGACACTGGGCAAGGTGAGCAGTTCTTC
CDR3: CASSRDTGQGEQFF
J: TRBJ2-1
D: NA
V: TRBV4-3
size: NA

DNA: TGCGCCAGCAGTGAGTCAGCGGGGGGCCAATGGAAGCAGTTCTTC
CDR3: CASSESAGGQWKQFF
J: TRBJ2-1
D: TRBD2
V: TRBV10-1
size: NA

DNA: TGTGCCACCTTACAGGGATATGGAAACATTCAGTACTTC
CDR3: CATLQGYGNIQYF
J: TRBJ2-4
D: NA
V: TRBV12-3/TRBV12-4
size: NA

DNA: TGTGCCAGCAGCGTGGGACAGGAGAATTCACCCCTCCACTTT
CDR3: CASSVGQENSPLHF
J: TRBJ1-6
D: TRBD1
V: TRBV9
size: NA

DNA: TGTGCCAGCTCACCGTCGGGACAGGGTTCGTATGGCTACACCTTC
CDR3: CASSPSGQGSYGYTF
J: TRBJ1-2
D: TRBD1
V: TRBV18
size: NA

DNA: TGTGCCAGCAGCTTGCGTTGGGACAGTGGCTATGGCTACACCTTC
CDR3: CASSLRWDSGYGYTF
J: TRBJ1-2
D: TRBD1
V: TRBV7-2
size: NA

DNA: TGTGCCAGCAGCTCGTCCGCAGGTTACAATGAGCAGTTCTTC
CDR3: CASSSSAGYNEQFF
J: TRBJ2-1
D: NA
V: TRBV11-3
size: NA

DNA: TGTGCCAGCTCACCACCGCAGGGTAAGGAACGCGAGCAGTACTTC
CDR3: CASSPPQGKEREQYF
J: TRBJ2-7
D: NA
V: TRBV18
size: once

DNA: TGTGCCAGCAGTGGGGGGGGGCATCAAGATACGCAGTATTTT
CDR3: CASSGGGHQDTQYF
J: TRBJ2-3
D: NA
V: TRBV25-1
size: NA

DNA: TGTGCCATCAGTGAGTCGGGCCATTCCAATGAGCAGTTCTTC
CDR3: CAISESGHSNEQFF
J: TRBJ2-1
D: NA
V: TRBV10-3
size: few

DNA: TGTGCCAGCAGCCCCCAGAACACTGAAGCTTTCTTT
CDR3: CASSPQNTEAFF
J: TRBJ1-1
D: NA
V: TRBV6-6
size: once

DNA: TGTGCCAGCAGCTTGGGGGAGGACAGGACGCAGTATTTT
CDR3: CASSLGEDRTQYF
J: TRBJ2-3
D: NA
V: TRBV7-3
size: once

DNA: TGTGCCAGCAGCTCGCTCGACAGGGGGGGGAATGAGCAGTTCTTC
CDR3: CASSSLDRGGNEQFF
J: TRBJ2-1
D: TRBD1
V: TRBV11-3
size: NA

DNA: TGTGCCAGCAGTGAAGTTCCGGGGGATGAAAAACTGTTTTTT
CDR3: CASSEVPGDEKLFF
J: TRBJ1-4
D: NA
V: TRBV2
size: NA

DNA: TGTGCCACCAGTTTGGTCAGGGCCTATAATTCACCCCTCCACTTT
CDR3: CATSLVRAYNSPLHF
J: TRBJ1-6
D: NA
V: TRBV15
size: NA

DNA: TGTGCCAGCAGCCCCCAAACCCCCTTGACTAGCGGGGCGGCAGATACGCAGTATTTT
CDR3: CASSPQTPLTSGAADTQYF
J: TRBJ2-3
D: TRBD2
V: TRBV11-2
size: NA

DNA: TGTGCCAGCAAACAGGGGGTCTCACCCCTCCACTTT
CDR3: CASKQGVSPLHF
J: TRBJ1-6
D: TRBD1
V: TRBV12-3/TRBV12-4
size: once

DNA: TGTGCCACCAGGGCGAGCGGGGGGTACACAGATACGCAGTATTTT
CDR3: CATRASGGYTDTQYF
J: TRBJ2-3
D: TRBD2
V: TRBV15
size: NA

DNA: TGCGCCAGCAGCCTAGGGACAGGCAACAATGAGCAGTTCTTC
CDR3: CASSLGTGNNEQFF
J: TRBJ2-1
D: TRBD1
V: TRBV5-1
size: NA

DNA: TGTGCCAGCAAGGCTGGCGGGAGAACCACAGATACGCAGTATTTT
CDR3: CASKAGGRTTDTQYF
J: TRBJ2-3
D: TRBD2
V: TRBV9
size: once

DNA: TGTGCCAGCAGCTCCAGGGGGCTAAGGAACACCATATATTTT
CDR3: CASSSRGLRNTIYF
J: TRBJ1-3
D: TRBD1
V: TRBV7-9
size: NA

DNA: TGTGCCAGCAGCAGACAGTCATTTTCACCCCTCCACTTT
CDR3: CASSRQSFSPLHF
J: TRBJ1-6
D: NA
V: TRBV6-5
size: NA

DNA: TGTGCCAGCAGCCCAGGGACTACCACAGATACGCAGTATTTT
CDR3: CASSPGTTTDTQYF
J: TRBJ2-3
D: TRBD2
V: TRBV11-1
size: NA

DNA: TGTGCCAGTAGTACTGGGACAAGACCTCTCTCTAACTATGGCTACACCTTC
CDR3: CASSTGTRPLSNYGYTF
J: TRBJ1-2
D: NA
V: TRBV19
size: NA

DNA: TGTGCCAGCAGCCGACTAGTGGGAGGAGGTGAGACCCAGTACTTC
CDR3: CASSRLVGGGETQYF
J: TRBJ2-5
D: NA
V: TRBV7-9
size: NA

DNA: TGTGCCACGGGGACAGCCTCTGGAAACACCATATATTTT
CDR3: CATGTASGNTIYF
J: TRBJ1-3
D: TRBD1
V: TRBV10-3
size: NA

DNA: TGTGCCAGCAGCCCCCCCAGCGGGATTCTTTTCTTCTTC
CDR3: CASSPPSGILFFF
J: TRBJ2-1
D: TRBD2
V: TRBV9
size: NA

DNA: TGTGCCAGCAGGCCAACAGGGGGCCTCTATGGCTACACCTTC
CDR3: CASRPTGGLYGYTF
J: TRBJ1-2
D: TRBD1
V: TRBV7-9
size: few

DNA: TGTGCCACCAAGCGGGGGACGAACACTGAAGCTTTCTTT
CDR3: CATKRGTNTEAFF
J: TRBJ1-1
D: NA
V: TRBV6-5
size: NA

DNA: TGTGCCAGCAGTGAATTCCGGACTAGCGACCACAATGAGCAGTTCTTC
CDR3: CASSEFRTSDHNEQFF
J: TRBJ2-1
D: TRBD2
V: TRBV6-1
size: NA